Each of the 21 T cell receptor beta chains below was sequenced from the same sample in a study of T cell changes during pregnancy in multiple sclerosis (dated by TCRdb to the late 2010s). Library preparation employed the immunoSEQ multiplex PCR assay. In its TCRdb copy, this immuneACCESS table keeps in-frame sequences only and misses some clones. Where compared with another copy, unresolved V genes explain less than half of these, and the others have no known cause. Present in this sample are some 77,000 clones, just over 90% of which were seen just once. The ten most abundant clones make up around 0.2% of the sample. The material was CD4+ T cells from peripheral blood mononuclear cells, obtained before pregnancy. These receptor sequences come from a female donor with multiple sclerosis, enrolled in a pregnancy study.

The chain carries TRBV13 and TRBJ1-6; 8 bases map to TRBD1. CDR3 length: 15 amino acids. Germline V gene data show CDR1 as PRHDT and CDR2 as FYEKMQ (reference sequence). Trimming at V came to 3 bases and at J to 10 bases, leaving 8 bases not matched to a gene. The CDR3 DNA sequence: TGTGCCAGCAGCTTTACACAGGGGGTTGGGTCACCCCTCCACTTT. This gives the protein CASSFTQGVGSPLHF.

V and J are TRBV5-4 and TRBJ2-5; the match to TRBD2 covers 9 bases. The germline gives CDR1 SGHNT, CDR2 YYREEE (reference sequence). CDR3 size: 17 residues. The J segment lost 5 bases and the V segment lost 2 bases, leaving 13 bases of the junction unmatched. DNA for the CDR3: TGTGCCAGCAGCTTAAGGAGGAAGCGGGAGGTCGCGGAGACCCAGTACTTC. It codes for CASSLRRKREVAETQYF.

The chain carries TRBV28 and TRBJ2-3; 7 bases map to TRBD1. Unmatched junction bases numbered 4, after V lost 5 bases and J lost 2 bases. CDR1 and CDR2 (germline): MDHEN, SYDVKM. CDR3 size: 14 residues. The CDR3 DNA follows: TGTGCCAGCAGTGGACAGGCTTTCACAGATACGCAGTATTTT. This gives the protein CASSGQAFTDTQYF.

V is TRBV19 and J is TRBJ2-7, with 9 bases that match TRBD2. Germline loops: CDR1 LNHDA, CDR2 SQIVND (reference sequence). The trim removed 3 bases at V and 2 bases at J, leaving 2 bases unmatched. CDR3 length: 14 amino acids. The CDR3 sequence is CASSIVAGAYEQYF. CDR3 nucleotides: TGTGCCAGTAGTATCGTAGCGGGGGCCTACGAGCAGTACTTC.

This chain links TRBV5-5 with TRBJ2-5; 7 positions match TRBD2. The ends lost 3 bases at V and 4 bases at J; junction bases unmatched: 9. CDR1 SGHKS and CDR2 YYEKEE come from the germline V gene (reference sequence). The CDR3 consists of 15 residues. The CDR3 reads CASSSRGSQGETQYF. CDR3 coding DNA: TGTGCCAGCAGCTCCCGCGGGAGCCAGGGAGAGACCCAGTACTTC.

The genes are TRBV2 and TRBJ1-5, with D possibly being TRBD1 (5 bases). Germline CDR1 is SNHLY and CDR2 is FYNNEI. The CDR3 spans 17 residues. V gave up 4 bases and J gave up 4 bases, with 20 bases separating them. In DNA, the CDR3 is TGTGCCAGCAGTGGGGGCCCTTCGGAAGGGAGGAATCAGCCCCAGCATTTT. Residues: CASSGGPSEGRNQPQHF.

The CDR3 loop is CAISAFVAGRGYEQYF. CDR3 nucleotides: TGTGCCATCAGTGCTTTCGTGGCAGGGCGGGGATACGAGCAGTACTTC. The chain couples TRBV10-3 to TRBJ2-7, with D possibly TRBD2 on 6 matching bases. The CDR3 extends over 16 amino acids. Germline V lookup: CDR1 ENHRY, CDR2 SYGVKD. V dropped 4 bases and J dropped 4 bases, with 20 bases sitting between them.

The genes are TRBV20-1 and TRBJ2-7; D remains unclear. The germline V gene encodes CDR1 DFQATT and CDR2 SNEGSKA (reference sequence). Trimming removed 1 base at V and 6 bases at J, with 7 bases between. The CDR3 extends over 11 amino acids. In nucleotides, the CDR3 is TGCAGTGCTAGAGTATCGGTCGAGCAGTACTTC. It translates to CSARVSVEQYF.

V is TRBV6-5 and J is TRBJ2-6; D gene uncertain. The germline V gene has CDR1 MNHEY and CDR2 SVGAGI. With 4 bases removed from V and 1 base from J, the gap between germline ends came to 8 bases. The CDR3 is 15 residues long. Here the CDR3 DNA reads TGTGCCAGCAGTTTACGCGTATCTGGGGCCAACGTCCTGACTTTC. Protein product: CASSLRVSGANVLTF.

V gene TRBV30 combines with J gene TRBJ1-2; D gene uncertain. Trimming shortened V by 3 bases and J by 6 bases, and 8 bases separated the two germline ends. Germline CDR1 is GTSNPN and CDR2 is SVGIG (reference sequence). The CDR3 has 11 residues. CDR3: CAWRDYDGYTF. The CDR3 nucleotides read TGTGCCTGGAGGGACTATGATGGCTACACCTTC.

V and J are TRBV7-8 and TRBJ2-5; 9 positions agree with TRBD1. Germline CDR1 reads SGHVS; CDR2 reads FQNEAQ. The CDR3 has 17 amino acids. V lost 5 bases, J lost 5 bases, and 15 bases stayed unmatched. CDR3: CASSRIPTGGVRETQYF. The CDR3 nucleotides are TGTGCCAGCAGCCGTATACCGACAGGGGGGGTTCGGGAGACCCAGTACTTC.

The rearrangement joins TRBV7-9 to TRBJ1-4; D is unclear. This CDR3 is 12 amino acids long. With 5 bases removed from V and 8 bases from J, the gap between germline ends came to 9 bases. Germline values: CDR1 SEHNR, CDR2 FQNEAQ (reference sequence). The CDR3 loop is CASSPSREKLFF. CDR3 DNA sequence: TGTGCCAGCAGCCCTTCCCGGGAAAAACTGTTTTTT.

CDR3: CATSRDRGLYTGELFF. Here the CDR3 DNA reads TGTGCCACCAGCAGAGACAGGGGGCTCTACACCGGGGAGCTGTTTTTT. The rearrangement uses TRBV15 and TRBJ2-2; 8 nucleotides agree with TRBD1. CDR1 and CDR2 from the germline V gene are LNHNV and YYDKDF (reference sequence). V was clipped by 0 bases and J by 3 bases; unmatched bases: 3. The CDR3 is made up of 16 amino acids.

This rearrangement joins TRBV19 to TRBJ2-1; D might be TRBD2 (6 bases). V was cut by 0 bases and J by 3 bases, with 15 bases left in between. The CDR3 length is 17 residues. Germline V gives CDR1 LNHDA, CDR2 SQIVND (reference sequence). The CDR3 loop reads CASSIDPPGSFYNEQFF. The CDR3 DNA reads TGTGCCAGTAGTATAGATCCTCCCGGGAGCTTCTACAATGAGCAGTTCTTC.

The chain combines TRBV6-1 with TRBJ2-1; 7 nucleotides agree with TRBD2. Trimming removed 2 bases from V and 2 bases from J; junction bases left unmatched: 3. The length of the CDR3 is 15 residues. CDR1 and CDR2 (germline): MNHNS, SASEGT. The CDR3 region is CASSELTSPYNEQFF. In DNA, the CDR3 is TGTGCCAGCAGTGAACTGACTAGCCCCTACAATGAGCAGTTCTTC.

CDR3 in DNA: TGTGCCACTGCAAACCAGGGGTCTAACTATGGCTACACCTTC. Its protein is CATANQGSNYGYTF. This chain links TRBV19 with TRBJ1-2; tentatively, D is TRBD1 (6 bases). The CDR3 runs to 14 residues. Germline V gene sequence: CDR1 LNHDA, CDR2 SQIVND (reference sequence). V was trimmed by 10 bases and J by 0 bases, leaving 15 bases between them.

This sequence joins TRBV5-6 and TRBJ1-6; perhaps TRBD1 as D (5 bases). CDR1 and CDR2 (germline): SGHDT, YYEEEE. V was pared by 4 bases and J by 0 bases, with 17 bases between. CDR3 length: 18 residues. The CDR3 region is CASSRELPGGSYNSPLHF. CDR3 DNA sequence: TGTGCCAGCAGCCGCGAACTCCCCGGGGGCTCCTATAATTCACCCCTCCACTTT.

This chain connects TRBV5-1 to TRBJ1-6; 8 bases are a match to TRBD1. CDR3 size: 15 residues. Per germline, CDR1 SGHRS and CDR2 YFSETQ. Trimming removed 4 bases from V and 10 bases from J; junction bases left unmatched: 10. CDR3 in DNA: TGCGCCAGCAGCCCTCGACAGGGGTGGGCCTCACCCCTCCACTTT. Encoded protein: CASSPRQGWASPLHF.

The rearrangement links TRBV6-5 to TRBJ2-1; 11 nucleotides line up with TRBD2. The CDR3 consists of 15 residues. V dropped 6 bases and J dropped 8; count of bases not matched to a gene: 9. Germline V gene data show CDR1 as MNHEY and CDR2 as SVGAGI. The CDR3 DNA is TGTGCCAGCAGCCAGCTTAGCGGGAGGGCAGATGAGCAGTTCTTC. Protein product: CASSQLSGRADEQFF.

The genes are TRBV10-3 and TRBJ2-7; 9 nucleotides line up with TRBD2. This CDR3 has 14 amino acids. V gave up 4 bases and J gave up 3 bases; unmatched junction bases: 4. Germline CDR1 is ENHRY and CDR2 is SYGVKD. CDR3: CAISGLAGSYEQYF. Here the CDR3 DNA reads TGTGCCATCAGTGGCCTAGCGGGGAGCTACGAGCAGTACTTC.

The rearrangement uses TRBV5-1 and TRBJ2-7, with D possibly being TRBD2 (5 bases). The V and J ends lost 0 bases and 6 bases respectively, with 16 bases between them. This CDR3 comprises 15 residues. Germline CDR1 SGHRS, CDR2 YFSETQ. CDR3 bases: TGCGCCAGCAGCTTGGGCGGAGAGGGTATGCGCGAGCAGTACTTC. Amino acids: CASSLGGEGMREQYF.